This TCR beta chain was obtained from a study of shared clonotypes between healthy human individuals. Replicate PCRs for unsorted PBMC used approximately 300 ng DNA (approximately 30,000 T cell genomes). How the authors handled the data: ImmunoSEQ output held junction-only sequences without quality scores, so filtering differed. Sequencing used immunoSEQ multiplex PCR; TCRdb keeps in-frame clones, though not all of them. V and J calls and clone size are as listed in that table; D and trimming were resolved from the DNA. The table records approximately 440,000 clones, approximately 71% of them present only once. A single count supports this clone. The sequence came from a woman aged 40 to 50 in good health. Some clones in this sample may be carry-over from other donors' samples. Material: PBMCs.

The CDR3 here is CASSPLNSNQPQHF. CDR3 bases: TGTGCCAGCAGCCCGCTGAATAGCAATCAGCCCCAGCATTTT. The V call is TRBV7-9, the J call TRBJ1-5; D is ambiguous. The CDR3 is 14 amino acids. Trimming left V 5 bases short and J 0 bases short, with 8 bases between. Germline-derived CDR1 and CDR2 are SEHNR and FQNEAQ (reference sequence).